These 30 T cell receptor beta chains share one sample of origin, sequenced in a study of blood T cells in healthy people across ages. Sample-barcoded 5' priming and a J-beta primer mix drove a second PCR of roughly 6 to 12 cycles. TCRdb reprocessed the 5' RACE reads via MiXCR and lists one record per CDR3 protein. This table has around 1,900,000 distinct CDR3 sequences, roughly 43% appearing once. Sequenced sample: blood. The receptors originated from a human donor in good health.

The J gene is TRBJ1-1, the V gene TRBV20-1; D not certain. With 6 bases removed from V and 0 bases from J, the gap between germline ends came to 11 bases. The CDR3 runs to 13 residues. Looked up from germline, CDR1 is DFQATT and CDR2 is SNEGSKA (reference sequence). In DNA, the CDR3 is TGCAGTGCGCCCCCCACAGTGAACACTGAAGCTTTCTTT. Protein sequence: CSAPPTVNTEAFF.

This clonotype occurred once. V and J are TRBV6-2 or TRBV6-3 and TRBJ2-2; 9 positions agree with TRBD1. Germline V gene lookup returns CDR1 MNHEY and CDR2 SVGEGT. Trimming at V came to 0 bases and at J to 4 bases, leaving 3 bases not matched to a gene. The CDR3 is 16 residues long. The CDR3 region has the DNA TGTGCCAGCAGTTACTCGGGGACAGGGCCCACCGGGGAGCTGTTTTTT. Its protein is CASSYSGTGPTGELFF.

V gene TRBV28 combines with J gene TRBJ1-2, with D tentatively TRBD1 (5 bases). Germline V gives CDR1 MDHEN, CDR2 SYDVKM. Trimming stripped 7 bases from V and 4 bases from J, with 16 bases between. The CDR3 is made up of 14 amino acids. The CDR3 DNA reads TGTGCCAGCAACCAAGGACAACTTGTCTATGGCTACACCTTC. Translating it yields CASNQGQLVYGYTF.

This clonotype was detected only a few times. V usage is TRBV7-3 and J usage is TRBJ2-4, with a weak D call TRBD2 (7 bases). This CDR3 region has 14 residues. Germline assignment: CDR1 SGHTA and CDR2 FQGTGA. Trimming removed 3 bases from V and 6 bases from J, with 12 bases in between. The CDR3 loop reads CASSFGGPGNIQYF. The CDR3 DNA reads as TGTGCCAGCAGCTTCGGGGGGCCCGGAAACATTCAGTACTTC.

At least ten counts were recorded for this clonotype. The chain is built from TRBV11-2 and TRBJ2-7; tentative D call: TRBD2 (5 bases). The CDR3 extends over 12 amino acids. The germline V and J ends were trimmed by 6 bases and 4 bases, with 10 bases remaining between them. Germline V lookup: CDR1 SGHAT, CDR2 FQNNGV. The CDR3 here is CASSRGVYEQYF. CDR3 bases: TGTGCCAGCAGTCGGGGAGTTTACGAGCAGTACTTC.

This clonotype was seen a few times. The rearrangement links TRBV29-1 to TRBJ1-2; weak D call: TRBD1 (5 bases). Trimming pared 5 bases from V and 2 bases from J, leaving 12 bases between. The V gene's germline CDR1 is SQVTM and CDR2 ANQGSEA. The CDR3 length is 13 residues. The chain's CDR3 is CSVNVGANYGYTF. DNA for the CDR3: TGCAGCGTTAACGTAGGGGCGAACTATGGCTACACCTTC.

This clonotype was seen a few times. The genes are TRBV6-5 and TRBJ1-1; D uncertain. CDR3 length: 15 amino acids. V was pared by 4 bases and J by 1 base, with 13 bases between. Germline CDR1 MNHEY, CDR2 SVGAGI. CDR3 sequence: CASSSFNQENTEAFF. The DNA for the CDR3 is TGTGCCAGCAGTTCCTTTAATCAGGAGAACACTGAAGCTTTCTTT.

Notes on this clonotype: Just one base apart from a much larger clone, this may be a read error. The CDR3 DNA reads TGTGCCGGCAGCCCTAGGGACTATTCCAATGAGCAGTTCTTC. Protein sequence: CAGSPRDYSNEQFF. The chain has TRBV7-8 and TRBJ2-1; TRBD2 matches at 7 bases. Germline V gene sequence: CDR1 SGHVS, CDR2 FQNEAQ. CDR3 size: 14 residues.

This sequence joins TRBV7-3 and TRBJ2-3; D not certain. The V end lost 5 bases, the J end lost 2 bases, and 14 bases lay between the germline ends. The CDR3 length is 15 residues. Germline CDR1 reads SGHTA; CDR2 reads FQGTGA. The chain's CDR3 is CASSIRSLPTDTQYF. CDR3 DNA: TGTGCCAGCAGCATCAGGTCTCTGCCCACAGATACGCAGTATTTT.

The chain is built from TRBV9 and TRBJ2-7; D possibly uses TRBD1 or TRBD2 (6 bases each). Per germline, CDR1 SGDLS and CDR2 YYNGEE. The CDR3 spans 16 residues. Trimming removed 5 bases from V and 0 bases from J, with 18 bases in between. The CDR3 DNA reads TGTGCCAGCAGTGTTGGGGGGCAATTGAACTCCTACGAGCAGTACTTC. Protein sequence: CASSVGGQLNSYEQYF.

This clonotype has more than one count but fewer than ten. The chain joins TRBV7-9 to TRBJ2-1; D uncertain. The ends were cut back, 8 bases at V and 5 bases at J, with 7 bases in the middle. This CDR3 has 11 amino acids. CDR1 is SEHNR and CDR2 is FQNEAQ in the germline V gene (reference sequence). CDR3 region: CASCLDNEQFF. DNA of the CDR3: TGTGCCAGCTGCCTGGACAATGAGCAGTTCTTC.

This clonotype was detected a few times. The CDR3 protein is CASSAGVVSYEQYF. CDR3 nucleotide sequence: TGTGCCAGCAGCGCGGGCGTCGTCTCCTACGAGCAGTACTTC. The chain joins TRBV9 to TRBJ2-7; no clear D. This CDR3 is 14 amino acids long. Germline V gene lookup returns CDR1 SGDLS and CDR2 YYNGEE. V was cut by 3 bases and J by 0 bases, with 10 bases left in between.

CDR3 sequence: CSVATYTKGYTF. The CDR3, as DNA: TGCAGCGTTGCGACATACACTAAAGGCTACACCTTC. The rearrangement joins TRBV29-1 to TRBJ1-2; D call uncertain. V was trimmed by 4 bases and J by 8 bases, leaving 14 bases between them. From germline, CDR1 is SQVTM and CDR2 ANQGSEA. The CDR3 is 12 residues long.

This clonotype occurred a few times. This chain uses TRBV3-1 with TRBJ1-2; the D gene is possibly TRBD1 (5 bases). There are 16 residues in the CDR3. V was pared by 3 bases and J by 0 bases, with 14 bases between. Looked up from germline, CDR1 is LGHDT and CDR2 is YNNKEL (reference sequence). The CDR3 DNA sequence: TGTGCCAGCAGCCATGCCGACAGAACCTCTAACTATGGCTACACCTTC. This gives the protein CASSHADRTSNYGYTF.

The V and J genes are TRBV3-1 and TRBJ1-2; 9 nucleotides match TRBD1. There are 13 residues in the CDR3. V shed 6 bases and J 4 bases; nucleotides not matched to a gene: 3. Germline V CDR1 and CDR2: LGHDT, YNNKEL (reference sequence). CDR3: CASRKGQGYGYTF. The DNA for the CDR3 is TGTGCCAGCAGAAAGGGACAGGGCTATGGCTACACCTTC.

In its sample, this clonotype was seen a few times. The chain is built from TRBV6-5 and TRBJ1-1; 8 bases are a match to TRBD1. Germline V gives CDR1 MNHEY, CDR2 SVGAGI. The CDR3 loop spans 12 amino acids. V was pared by 6 bases and J by 6 bases, with 3 bases of the junction left unmatched. The CDR3 DNA sequence: TGTGCCAGCAGGACAGGGGCCTCTGAAGCTTTCTTT. Its protein is CASRTGASEAFF.

This clonotype was seen a handful of times. The junction shows a germline mismatch at one end, possibly a read error. The chain links TRBV10-3 to TRBJ2-7; 8 bases agree with TRBD1. The CDR3 totals 13 residues. Per germline, CDR1 ENHRY and CDR2 SYGVKD. In DNA form, the CDR3 reads TGTGCCATCAGTGAGGACAGGGGCTACGAGCGGTACTTC. This gives the protein CAISEDRGYERYF.

The V call is TRBV12-3 or TRBV12-4, the J call TRBJ1-4, with D unresolved. CDR3 length: 12 residues. Deletions cut 4 bases from V and 10 bases from J, with 10 bases between. The DNA for the CDR3 is TGTGCCAGCAGTTCGGCGGTTGGAAAACTGTTTTTT. The encoded protein is CASSSAVGKLFF.

This clonotype was observed many times. V is TRBV7-2 and J is TRBJ1-2; possible D gene TRBD1, 5 bases. Trimming left V 6 bases short and J 5 bases short, with 13 bases between. The CDR3 is 13 amino acids. Germline CDR1 is SGHTA and CDR2 is FQGNSA. The CDR3 protein is CASSSRAGYGYTF. The CDR3, as DNA: TGTGCCAGCAGTAGCCGGGCAGGGTATGGCTACACCTTC. Drawing the rest from reference TRBV7-2 and TRBJ1-2, the complete variable domain is GAGVSQSPSNKVTEKGKDVELRCDPISGHTALYWYRQSLGQGLEFLIYFQGNSAPDKSGLPSDRFSAERTGGSVSTLTIQRTQQEDSAVYLCASSSRAGYGYTFGSGTRLTVV.

V and J are TRBV20-1 and TRBJ2-7; 9 bases fit TRBD2. The CDR3 covers 17 residues. J lost 0 bases, V lost 1 base, and 10 bases had no gene match. Germline loops: CDR1 DFQATT, CDR2 SNEGSKA (reference sequence). CDR3 protein: CSARGGSGGFSSYEQYF. Here the CDR3 DNA reads TGCAGTGCTAGAGGCGGTAGCGGGGGCTTCAGCTCCTACGAGCAGTACTTC.

V usage is TRBV29-1 and J usage is TRBJ1-2; D not certain. The germline V and J ends were trimmed by 4 bases and 0 bases, with 9 bases remaining between them. CDR1 is SQVTM and CDR2 is ANQGSEA in the germline V gene. The CDR3 is made up of 13 amino acids. CDR3 region: CSVVGRANYGYTF. CDR3 bases: TGCAGCGTTGTTGGCAGAGCTAACTATGGCTACACCTTC. Supplemented by reference TRBV29-1 and TRBJ1-2, the full variable domain reads SAVISQKPSRDICQRGTSLTIQCQVDSQVTMMFWYRQQPGQSLTLIATANQGSEATYESGFVIDKFPISRPNLTFSTLTVSNMSPEDSSIYLCSVVGRANYGYTFGSGTRLTVV.

The sample holds a few counts of this clonotype. The chain has TRBV7-2 and TRBJ2-4; tentatively, D is TRBD2 (5 bases). The DNA end is more similar to TRBJ2-7, so the J call may be wrong. This CDR3 region has 14 residues. The germline V gene encodes CDR1 SGHTA and CDR2 FQGNSA. The CDR3, as DNA: TGTGCCAGCAGCTGGCGAAGCGGCTCCTACGAGCAGTACTTC. This encodes CASSWRSGSYEQYF.

The chain couples TRBV9 to TRBJ2-5; no firm D call. The V and J ends lost 2 bases and 3 bases respectively, with 8 bases between them. Germline V gene lookup returns CDR1 SGDLS and CDR2 YYNGEE. The CDR3 spans 13 residues. The CDR3 DNA is TGTGCCAGCAGCGTCGCCAAAGAAGAGACCCAGTACTTC. Translated, it gives CASSVAKEETQYF.

The chain carries TRBV6-1 and TRBJ1-5; D is perhaps TRBD1 (5 bases). Germline V lookup: CDR1 MNHNS, CDR2 SASEGT. The CDR3 totals 13 residues. With 3 bases removed from V and 12 bases from J, the gap between germline ends came to 15 bases. In DNA form, the CDR3 reads TGTGCCAGCAGTGATTTTTGGGGCTTGGACCAGCATTTT. As protein: CASSDFWGLDQHF.

This chain uses TRBV29-1 with TRBJ2-4, with 7 bases aligning to TRBD1. With V trimmed by 5 bases and J by 6 bases, 10 bases remained unmatched. CDR3 size: 14 residues. Germline loops: CDR1 SQVTM, CDR2 ANQGSEA. The CDR3 DNA reads TGCAGCGTTAGCACAGGGGACCGGGGAAACATTCAGTACTTC. Its protein is CSVSTGDRGNIQYF.

This sequence joins TRBV9 and TRBJ1-4; D is unresolved. From germline, CDR1 is SGDLS and CDR2 YYNGEE. The CDR3 loop spans 16 amino acids. Trimming stripped 2 bases from V and 7 bases from J, with 18 bases between. CDR3 sequence reads: CASSVGRNKGGEKLFF. Here the CDR3 DNA reads TGTGCCAGCAGCGTGGGTCGGAACAAGGGTGGTGAAAAACTGTTTTTT.

This clonotype appeared once. An end of the junction differs from the germline gene, which may be a read error. The V gene is TRBV7-7, the J gene TRBJ2-1; 9 bases are shared with TRBD2. In germline, CDR1 is SSHAT, CDR2 FNYEAQ (reference sequence). The CDR3 is made up of 13 amino acids. CDR3 nucleotide sequence: TGTGCTAGCAGCGGGGGGCCAGGTCAGGAGCAGTTCTTC. This gives the protein CASSGGPGQEQFF.

This clonotype has more than one count but fewer than ten. V usage is TRBV18 and J usage is TRBJ2-7, with unresolved D. Trimming cost V 5 bases and J 2 bases, with 13 bases left between them. The CDR3 is 14 amino acids. Germline loops: CDR1 KGHSH, CDR2 LQKENI. For the CDR3, the DNA is TGTGCCAGCTCAGTCCAAGCCGATACCTACGAGCAGTACTTC. This codes for CASSVQADTYEQYF.

The chain is built from TRBV28 and TRBJ2-7; the D gene could be TRBD1 or TRBD2 (7 bases each). The end of the DNA is better explained by TRBJ2-5, so the J call may be wrong. In germline, CDR1 is MDHEN, CDR2 SYDVKM. This CDR3 spans 16 amino acids. The CDR3 nucleotides are TGTGCCAGCAGTTTATTCGGGGAGGGGGCCGCCGAGACCCAGTACTTC. Protein sequence: CASSLFGEGAAETQYF.

In its sample, this clonotype was seen many times. This chain links TRBV28 with TRBJ1-5, with D perhaps TRBD1 (5 bases). Trimming took off 4 bases at V and 5 bases at J, with 15 bases between the two ends. The CDR3 is 15 residues long. Germline assignment: CDR1 MDHEN and CDR2 SYDVKM. CDR3 DNA sequence: TGTGCCAGCAGTTCCTTGGGGCTTACACATCAGCCCCAGCATTTT. This sequence encodes CASSSLGLTHQPQHF.